A single sample gave rise to the 30 T cell receptor beta chains below, sequenced in a study of blood T cells in healthy people across ages. Then a second PCR, running roughly 7 to 11 cycles, was carried out with a sample-barcoded 5' primer and a J-beta primer mix. A single record per CDR3 protein comes from TCRdb applying MiXCR to the 5' RACE reads. The sample gives around 1,500,000 distinct CDR3 sequences, roughly 40% of which show up once; roughly 7.9% is in the top ten. The sequenced sample consisted of blood. The receptor set was obtained from a young woman in good health.

CDR3 DNA: TGTGCCAGCAGTTTAAGGAGCAGTTTGAACACTGAAGCTTTCTTT. It codes for CASSLRSSLNTEAFF. The rearrangement joins TRBV12-3 or TRBV12-4 to TRBJ1-1; D is unresolved. The V end lost 2 bases, the J end lost 0 bases, and 10 bases lay between the germline ends. The CDR3 length is 15 residues.

Concerning this clonotype: The limits of the CDR3 on the DNA are not certain, so only TCRdb's listed CDR3 is given. J is TRBJ2-3 and V is TRBV7-5. TRBV7-5 is deemed a pseudogene. The CDR3 extends over 18 residues, inclusive of both ends. The CDR3 protein is CISVPEAPLGLAADTQYF.

This rearrangement joins TRBV3-1 to TRBJ2-1; tentatively, D is TRBD2 (6 bases). The J call may not be correct, given that the DNA end is closer to TRBJ2-7. Germline CDR1 reads LGHDT; CDR2 reads YNNKEL (reference sequence). The CDR3 covers 13 residues. CDR3: CASSQGLAREQYF. The DNA for the CDR3 is TGTGCCAGCAGCCAAGGGCTAGCGCGGGAGCAGTACTTC.

Only a few counts were recorded for this clonotype. This chain connects TRBV20-1 to TRBJ1-6; maybe TRBD1 (5 bases). V lost 2 bases, J lost 8 bases, and 22 bases lay in between. This CDR3 spans 17 amino acids. Germline V gene data show CDR1 as DFQATT and CDR2 as SNEGSKA (reference sequence). CDR3 nucleotides: TGCAGTGCTAGACCCACGCAGCTGAGGGGATGGTATTCACCCCTCCACTTT. As protein: CSARPTQLRGWYSPLHF.

The chain links TRBV2 to TRBJ2-3; D ambiguous. Trimming pared 0 bases from V and 5 bases from J, leaving 12 bases between. The CDR3 is 15 residues long. The germline V gene encodes CDR1 SNHLY and CDR2 FYNNEI. CDR3 sequence: CASSEAGSPGDTQYF. CDR3 DNA sequence: TGTGCCAGCAGTGAAGCGGGCTCCCCGGGAGATACGCAGTATTTT.

This chain joins TRBV12-3 or TRBV12-4 and TRBJ1-1; TRBD1 is a possible D gene (5 bases). The CDR3 totals 14 residues. V lost 5 bases and J 1 base, leaving 11 bases between the germline ends. Here the CDR3 reads CASSVAGSNTEAFF. CDR3 sequence (DNA): TGTGCCAGCAGTGTGGCAGGGTCGAACACTGAAGCTTTCTTT.

The CDR3 spells CASSFDGYTGELFF. The CDR3 DNA reads TGTGCCAGCAGTTTTGACGGATACACCGGGGAGCTGTTTTTT. The rearrangement joins TRBV27 to TRBJ2-2; D remains ambiguous. Trimming pared 3 bases from V and 3 bases from J, leaving 8 bases between. Germline V gene sequence: CDR1 MNHEY, CDR2 SMNVEV (reference sequence). The CDR3 extends over 14 amino acids.

This clonotype was observed once. The chain joins TRBV20-1 to TRBJ2-1; 8 nucleotides align to TRBD2. The CDR3 runs 14 residues. Trimming cost V 5 bases and J 5 bases; bases outside gene matches: 8. Germline values: CDR1 DFQATT, CDR2 SNEGSKA (reference sequence). In DNA, the CDR3 is TGCAGTGCTCTACTAGCGGAGCGGGACAATGAGCAGTTCTTC. Encoded protein: CSALLAERDNEQFF.

This clonotype has only one observation. The rearrangement joins TRBV6-5 to TRBJ2-1; tentatively, D is TRBD1 or TRBD2 (5 bases each). Germline CDR1 and CDR2: MNHEY and SVGAGI. V was pared by 2 bases and J by 4 bases, with 9 bases between. The CDR3 has 14 residues. This chain's CDR3 is CASSYLEGYNEQFF. Here the CDR3 DNA reads TGTGCCAGCAGTTACCTTGAGGGGTACAATGAGCAGTTCTTC.

This clonotype occurred a few times. This chain links TRBV12-3 or TRBV12-4 with TRBJ2-7, with 9 bases aligning to TRBD1. The CDR3 covers 15 residues. J lost 4 bases, V lost 5 bases, and 9 bases had no gene match. This CDR3 reads CASSRSPGQGYEQYF. The CDR3 region has the DNA TGTGCCAGCAGTCGCTCTCCGGGACAGGGTTACGAGCAGTACTTC.

This clonotype was observed a handful of times. V gene TRBV30 combines with J gene TRBJ2-7; D not certain. This CDR3 region has 12 residues. V dropped 4 bases and J dropped 3 bases, with 10 bases sitting between them. Germline V gene data show CDR1 as GTSNPN and CDR2 as SVGIG (reference sequence). The CDR3 is CAWKWQSYEQYF. DNA for the CDR3: TGTGCCTGGAAATGGCAGAGCTACGAGCAGTACTTC.

This clonotype was recorded once. V and J are TRBV28 and TRBJ2-4; tentative D call: TRBD1 (6 bases). The germline V gene has CDR1 MDHEN and CDR2 SYDVKM. V was clipped by 9 bases and J by 13 bases, with 19 bases between them. The CDR3 has 12 residues. The CDR3 sequence is CASRTNRDAQYF. Written as DNA, the CDR3 is TGTGCCAGTCGTACGAACAGGGACGCGCAGTACTTC.

The gene calls are TRBV9 and TRBJ2-3, with a possible D match to TRBD2 (6 bases). The CDR3 extends over 16 amino acids. V was pared by 3 bases and J by 6 bases, with 20 bases between. Germline CDR1 reads SGDLS; CDR2 reads YYNGEE. In DNA form, the CDR3 reads TGTGCCAGCAGCGCAGCGTCCCAGGCAGCGGGCGATACGCAGTATTTT. Translated: CASSAASQAAGDTQYF.

This chain joins TRBV6-5 and TRBJ1-5; D not resolved. With 6 bases removed from V and 0 bases from J, the gap between germline ends came to 12 bases. The CDR3 contains 15 residues. The germline CDR1 and CDR2 sequences are MNHEY and SVGAGI. DNA for the CDR3: TGTGCCAGCAGATTGGACGGTTTTAGCAATCAGCCCCAGCATTTT. As protein: CASRLDGFSNQPQHF.

This clonotype was seen repeatedly, ten times or more. This rearrangement joins TRBV5-1 to TRBJ2-5; 7 bases are shared with TRBD1. Germline loops: CDR1 SGHRS, CDR2 YFSETQ. The V gene end was trimmed by 0 bases and the J gene end by 1 base; junction bases not matched to a gene: 0. The CDR3 consists of 14 residues. In DNA form, the CDR3 reads TGCGCCAGCAGCTTGGGGGACAGCCAAGAGACCCAGTACTTC. Its protein product is CASSLGDSQETQYF.

A few counts support this clonotype. The chain is built from TRBV11-2 and TRBJ2-1; 13 bases are shared with TRBD2. The ends lost 1 base at V and 4 bases at J; junction bases unmatched: 4. Germline CDR1 is SGHAT and CDR2 is FQNNGV. This CDR3 has 17 amino acids. The CDR3 DNA reads TGTGCCAGCAGCTTAGGGACTAGCGGGAGAATATACAATGAGCAGTTCTTC. This translates into CASSLGTSGRIYNEQFF.

This clonotype was seen only a few times. This chain uses TRBV6-5 with TRBJ2-2, with D maybe TRBD2 (5 bases). The V end lost 8 bases, the J end lost 4 bases, and 14 bases lay between the germline ends. CDR1 is MNHEY, CDR2 SVGAGI, per germline. The CDR3 runs to 14 residues. CDR3 residues: CASLHIEGTGELFF. Here the CDR3 DNA reads TGTGCCAGCCTACATATAGAGGGCACCGGGGAGCTGTTTTTT.

This clonotype showed up just a few times. J is TRBJ2-5 and V is TRBV4-2; TRBD1 is a possible D gene (6 bases). Per germline, CDR1 LGHNA and CDR2 YNFKEQ. Trimming removed 2 bases at V and 0 bases at J, with 7 bases between. The CDR3 covers 14 residues. In DNA form, the CDR3 reads TGTGCCAGCAGCCAACGGGACAACCAAGAGACCCAGTACTTC. It encodes CASSQRDNQETQYF.

With regard to this clonotype: One junction end does not reproduce the germline sequence, and a read error may be involved. The chain combines TRBV7-2 with TRBJ1-6; 8 bases agree with TRBD1. CDR1 is SGHTA, CDR2 FQGNSA, per germline. The CDR3 has 14 amino acids. CDR3 loop: CASSLTGDNSPLQF. In DNA form, the CDR3 reads TGTGCCAGCAGCTTGACAGGGGATAATTCACCCCTCCAATTT.

The V gene is TRBV12-3 or TRBV12-4, the J gene TRBJ1-1; weak D call: TRBD1 (6 bases). The germline V and J ends were trimmed by 5 bases and 4 bases, with 14 bases remaining between them. The CDR3 covers 14 residues. The CDR3 here is CASSPRGQRTEAFF. In nucleotides, the CDR3 is TGTGCCAGCAGTCCCCGTGGACAGCGCACTGAAGCTTTCTTT.

This chain uses TRBV6-2 or TRBV6-3 with TRBJ2-5; 11 bases match TRBD2. The V gene's germline CDR1 is MNHEY and CDR2 SVGEGT. The V and J ends lost 4 bases and 11 bases, in that order; junction bases with no gene match: 15. CDR3 length: 16 residues. The CDR3 DNA is TGTGCCAGCAGTTCGCAGACTAGCGGGATAGACAATGAGCAGTACTTC. It is translated as CASSSQTSGIDNEQYF.

This sequence joins TRBV12-3 or TRBV12-4 and TRBJ1-5; 7 bases map to TRBD1. V was clipped by 5 bases and J by 5 bases; unmatched bases: 3. The CDR3 extends over 13 amino acids. CDR3 in amino acids: CASSEGAYQPQHF. The DNA of the CDR3 is TGTGCCAGCAGTGAGGGGGCCTATCAGCCCCAGCATTTT.

The gene calls are TRBV7-8 and TRBJ2-4; D remains ambiguous. V dropped 1 base and J dropped 2 bases, with 9 bases sitting between them. The CDR3 spans 15 residues. Germline CDR1 is SGHVS and CDR2 is FQNEAQ. The CDR3 sequence: CASSLGSSTKNIQYF. DNA for the CDR3: TGTGCCAGCAGCTTAGGTTCCAGTACCAAAAACATTCAGTACTTC.

This rearrangement joins TRBV20-1 to TRBJ2-7; D tentatively fits TRBD1 or TRBD2 (5 bases each). The CDR3 has 13 amino acids. Germline V gene lookup returns CDR1 DFQATT and CDR2 SNEGSKA (reference sequence). Trimming removed 3 bases at V and 3 bases at J, with 12 bases between. CDR3 bases: TGCAGTGCTAGGAGTGGGACCCACTACGAGCAGTACTTC. Its protein product is CSARSGTHYEQYF.

The V call is TRBV5-4, the J call TRBJ2-7; 7 bases line up with TRBD1. CDR1 SGHNT and CDR2 YYREEE come from the germline V gene (reference sequence). The ends lost 0 bases at V and 7 bases at J; junction bases unmatched: 4. This CDR3 region has 13 residues. The CDR3 sequence: CASSLEGATEQYF. The CDR3 DNA sequence: TGTGCCAGCAGCTTGGAGGGGGCTACTGAGCAGTACTTC.

This sequence joins TRBV12-3 or TRBV12-4 and TRBJ2-3; 11 bases are a match to TRBD2. The V gene end was trimmed by 6 bases and the J gene end by 4 bases; junction bases not matched to a gene: 12. This CDR3 is 17 amino acids long. The CDR3 DNA is TGTGCCAGCAGCCTGGGTAGCGGGAGGGCCTCCCCAGATACGCAGTATTTT. Protein product: CASSLGSGRASPDTQYF.

This clonotype was observed a handful of times. V gene TRBV27 combines with J gene TRBJ2-1; 9 bases map to TRBD1. The CDR3 totals 16 residues. Germline CDR1 reads MNHEY; CDR2 reads SMNVEV (reference sequence). Germline trimming cut 4 bases from V and 3 bases from J; bases unmatched to any gene: 7. The CDR3 region is CASSSASGQGYNEQFF. The CDR3 DNA reads TGTGCCAGCAGTTCAGCGTCGGGACAGGGCTACAATGAGCAGTTCTTC.

There are many counts of this clonotype. V gene TRBV20-1 combines with J gene TRBJ2-3, with 8 positions matching TRBD2. The CDR3 covers 13 residues. In germline, CDR1 is DFQATT, CDR2 SNEGSKA (reference sequence). J lost 4 bases, V lost 7 bases, and 7 bases had no gene match. The CDR3 bases are TGCAGTGTACTAGCGGAAAAGGCAGATACGCAGTATTTT. It translates to CSVLAEKADTQYF.

The chain is built from TRBV13 and TRBJ1-2; D unclear. The CDR3 loop spans 14 amino acids. Germline V lookup: CDR1 PRHDT, CDR2 FYEKMQ (reference sequence). Deletions cut 1 base from V and 8 bases from J, with 14 bases between. CDR3: CASSLVRGERGYTF. The CDR3 DNA follows: TGTGCCAGCAGCTTAGTTCGCGGGGAGCGGGGCTACACCTTC.

The rearrangement joins TRBV5-1 to TRBJ2-1; D remains unclear. The CDR3 consists of 14 residues. The germline V gene encodes CDR1 SGHRS and CDR2 YFSETQ. The V gene lost 0 bases and the J gene lost 10 bases, with 14 bases spanning the gap. CDR3 protein: CASSLAMDGYEQFF. The CDR3 nucleotides are TGCGCCAGCAGCTTGGCCATGGACGGCTACGAGCAGTTCTTC. Full variable domain (missing parts from reference TRBV5-1 and TRBJ2-1): KAGVTQTPRYLIKTRGQQVTLSCSPISGHRSVSWYQQTPGQGLQFLFEYFSETQRNKGNFPGRFSGRQFSNSRSEMNVSTLELGDSALYLCASSLAMDGYEQFFGPGTRLTVL.